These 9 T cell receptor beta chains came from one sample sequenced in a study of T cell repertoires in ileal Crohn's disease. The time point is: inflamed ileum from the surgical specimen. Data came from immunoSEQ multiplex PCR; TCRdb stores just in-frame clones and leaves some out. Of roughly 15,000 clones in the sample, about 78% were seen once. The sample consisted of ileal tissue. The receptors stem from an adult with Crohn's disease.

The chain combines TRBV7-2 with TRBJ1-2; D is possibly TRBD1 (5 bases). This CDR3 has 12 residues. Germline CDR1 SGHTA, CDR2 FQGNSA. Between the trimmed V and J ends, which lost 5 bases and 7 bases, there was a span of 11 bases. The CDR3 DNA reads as TGTGCCAGCAGCCTCCACAGGAGTGGCTACACCTTC. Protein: CASSLHRSGYTF.

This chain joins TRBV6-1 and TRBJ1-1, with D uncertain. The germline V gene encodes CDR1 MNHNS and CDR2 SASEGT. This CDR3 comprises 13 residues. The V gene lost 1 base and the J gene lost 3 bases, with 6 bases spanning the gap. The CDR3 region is CASSEVRDTEAFF. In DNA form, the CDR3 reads TGTGCCAGCAGTGAAGTGCGTGACACTGAAGCTTTCTTT.

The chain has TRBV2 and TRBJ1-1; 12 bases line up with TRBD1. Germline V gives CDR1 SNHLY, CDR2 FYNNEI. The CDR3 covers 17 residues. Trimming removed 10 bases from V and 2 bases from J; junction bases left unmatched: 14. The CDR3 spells CAITGTGGELSNTEAFF. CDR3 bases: TGTGCCATCACAGGGACAGGGGGCGAGTTGTCCAACACTGAAGCTTTCTTT.

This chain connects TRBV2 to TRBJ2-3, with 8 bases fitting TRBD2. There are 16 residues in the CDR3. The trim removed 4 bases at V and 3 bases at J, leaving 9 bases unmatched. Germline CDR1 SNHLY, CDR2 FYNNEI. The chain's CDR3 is CASSAGLAGFTDTQYF. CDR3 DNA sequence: TGTGCCAGCAGTGCCGGCCTAGCGGGTTTTACAGATACGCAGTATTTT.

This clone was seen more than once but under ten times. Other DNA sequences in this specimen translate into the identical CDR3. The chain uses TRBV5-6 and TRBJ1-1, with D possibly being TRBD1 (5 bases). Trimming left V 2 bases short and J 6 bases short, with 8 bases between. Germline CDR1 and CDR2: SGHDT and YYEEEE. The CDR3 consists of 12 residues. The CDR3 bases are TGTGCCAGCAGCTTACGGGGCCCTGAAGCTTTCTTT. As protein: CASSLRGPEAFF. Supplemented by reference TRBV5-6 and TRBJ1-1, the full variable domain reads DAGVTQSPTHLIKTRGQQVTLRCSPKSGHDTVSWYQQALGQGPQFIFQYYEEEERQRGNFPDRFSGHQFPNYSSELNVNALLLGDSALYLCASSLRGPEAFFGQGTRLTVV.

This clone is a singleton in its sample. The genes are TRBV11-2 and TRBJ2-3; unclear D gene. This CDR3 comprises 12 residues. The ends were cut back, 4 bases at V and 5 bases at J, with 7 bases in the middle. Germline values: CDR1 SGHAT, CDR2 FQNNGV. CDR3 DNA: TGTGCCAGCAGCTCCGAGGTAGATACGCAGTATTTT. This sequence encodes CASSSEVDTQYF.

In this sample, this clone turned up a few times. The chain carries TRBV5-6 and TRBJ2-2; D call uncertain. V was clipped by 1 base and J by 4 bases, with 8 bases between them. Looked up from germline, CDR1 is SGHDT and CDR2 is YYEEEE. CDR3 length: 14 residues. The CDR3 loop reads CASSLRSSTGELFF. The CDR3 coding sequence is TGTGCCAGCAGCTTGCGGAGTAGCACCGGGGAGCTGTTTTTT. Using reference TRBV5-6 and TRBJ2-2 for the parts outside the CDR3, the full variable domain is DAGVTQSPTHLIKTRGQQVTLRCSPKSGHDTVSWYQQALGQGPQFIFQYYEEEERQRGNFPDRFSGHQFPNYSSELNVNALLLGDSALYLCASSLRSSTGELFFGEGSRLTVL.

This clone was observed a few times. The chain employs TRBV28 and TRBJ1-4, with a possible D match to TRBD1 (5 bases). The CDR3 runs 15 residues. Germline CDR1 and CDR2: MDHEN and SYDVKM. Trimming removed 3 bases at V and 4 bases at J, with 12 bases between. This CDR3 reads CASSLPGQGNEKLFF. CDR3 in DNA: TGTGCCAGCAGTTTGCCCGGGCAGGGTAATGAAAAACTGTTTTTT.

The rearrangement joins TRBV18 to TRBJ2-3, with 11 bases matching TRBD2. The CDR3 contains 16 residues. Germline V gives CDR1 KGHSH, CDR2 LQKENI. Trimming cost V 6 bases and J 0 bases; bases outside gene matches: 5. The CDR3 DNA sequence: TGTGCCAGCTCGTCCCTAGCGGGGGGTAGCACAGATACGCAGTATTTT. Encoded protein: CASSSLAGGSTDTQYF.